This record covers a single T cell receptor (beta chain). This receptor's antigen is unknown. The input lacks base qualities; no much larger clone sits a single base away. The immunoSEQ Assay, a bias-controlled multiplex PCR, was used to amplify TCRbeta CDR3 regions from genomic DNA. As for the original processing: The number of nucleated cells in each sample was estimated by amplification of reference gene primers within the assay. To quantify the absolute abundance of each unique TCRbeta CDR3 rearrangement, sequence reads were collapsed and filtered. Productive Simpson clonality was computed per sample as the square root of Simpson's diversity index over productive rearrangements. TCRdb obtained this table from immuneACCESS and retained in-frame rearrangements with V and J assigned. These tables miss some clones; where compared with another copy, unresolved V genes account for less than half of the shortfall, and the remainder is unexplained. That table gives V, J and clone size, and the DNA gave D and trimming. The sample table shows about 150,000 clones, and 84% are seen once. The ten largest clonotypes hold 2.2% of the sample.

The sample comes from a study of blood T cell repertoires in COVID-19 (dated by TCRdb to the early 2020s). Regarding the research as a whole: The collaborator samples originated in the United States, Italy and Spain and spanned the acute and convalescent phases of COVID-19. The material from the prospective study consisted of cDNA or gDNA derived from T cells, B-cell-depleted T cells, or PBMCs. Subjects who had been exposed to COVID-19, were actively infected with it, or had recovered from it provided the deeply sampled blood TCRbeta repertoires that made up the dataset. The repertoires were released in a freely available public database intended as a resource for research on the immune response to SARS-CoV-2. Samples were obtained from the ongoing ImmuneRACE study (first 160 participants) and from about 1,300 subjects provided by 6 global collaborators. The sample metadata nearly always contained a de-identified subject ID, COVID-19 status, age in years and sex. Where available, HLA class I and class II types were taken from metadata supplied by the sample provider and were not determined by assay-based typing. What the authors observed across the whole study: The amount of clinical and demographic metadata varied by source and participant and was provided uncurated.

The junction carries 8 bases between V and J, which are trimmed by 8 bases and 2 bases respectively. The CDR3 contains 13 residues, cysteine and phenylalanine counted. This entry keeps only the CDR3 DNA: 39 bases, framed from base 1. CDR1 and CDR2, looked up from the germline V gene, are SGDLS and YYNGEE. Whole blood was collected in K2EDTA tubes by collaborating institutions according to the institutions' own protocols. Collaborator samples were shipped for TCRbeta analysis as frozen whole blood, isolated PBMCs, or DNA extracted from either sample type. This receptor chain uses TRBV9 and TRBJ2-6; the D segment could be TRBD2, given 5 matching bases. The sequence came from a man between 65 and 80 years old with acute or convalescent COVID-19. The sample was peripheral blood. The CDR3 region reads CASARAGANVLTF. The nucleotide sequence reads TGTGCCAGTGCGAGGGCTGGGGCCAACGTCCTGACTTTC.